Presented here are 4 T cell receptor beta chains from one specimen sequenced in a study of blood T cell repertoires in COVID-19. Only in-frame clones appear in the TCRdb table, and some are missing; sequencing was by immunoSEQ multiplex PCR. Among more than 450,000 clones listed, roughly nine tenths were seen once. Sample: PBMCs or T cells enriched from blood (not recorded which). These receptors were collected from a woman under 30 who had recovered from COVID-19.

The J gene is TRBJ1-6, the V gene TRBV24-1; tentative D call: TRBD1 (5 bases). The CDR3 contains 13 residues. CDR1 is KGHDR and CDR2 is SFDVKD in the germline V gene. V shed 5 bases and J shed 4 bases, with 5 bases lying between them. CDR3 sequence: CATSAGYNSPLHF. The CDR3 region has the DNA TGTGCCACCAGTGCAGGGTATAATTCACCCCTCCACTTT.

This chain uses TRBV29-1 with TRBJ1-2; D unresolved. Trimming removed 0 bases at V and 8 bases at J, with 16 bases between. This CDR3 is 14 amino acids long. Per the germline V gene, CDR1 is SQVTM and CDR2 is ANQGSEA. CDR3 sequence reads: CSVEDRATTGGYTF. CDR3 bases: TGCAGCGTTGAAGATCGGGCGACTACCGGAGGCTACACCTTC.

The DNA for the CDR3 is TGCGCCAGCAGCTCAACCGGGACAGGTCAGGAAAAACTGTTTTTT. Amino acids: CASSSTGTGQEKLFF. This chain uses TRBV5-1 with TRBJ1-4; 8 bases are shared with TRBD1. The V gene end was trimmed by 3 bases and the J gene end by 8 bases; junction bases not matched to a gene: 9. The CDR3 has 15 residues. CDR1 is SGHRS and CDR2 is YFSETQ in the germline V gene.

V gene TRBV24-1 combines with J gene TRBJ2-3; a weak D match, TRBD2 (6 bases). CDR3 length equals 15 residues. Trimming stripped 9 bases from V and 0 bases from J, with 15 bases between. CDR1 KGHDR and CDR2 SFDVKD come from the germline V gene. DNA for the CDR3: TGTGCCACCTCAAGGGCCGGGAGAAGCACAGATACGCAGTATTTT. This codes for CATSRAGRSTDTQYF.